The TCR beta chain described here comes from a study of T cells in Graves' hyperthyroidism and ophthalmopathy. This clonotype occurred a few times. RNA transcripts gave rise to amplified TCR beta CDR3 regions. The primer set for the first-round RT-PCR of the TCR CDR3 was HTBI. MiXCR was run by TCRdb on the multiplex PCR reads, yielding one entry per CDR3 protein. The sample yields 350,000 to 450,000 distinct CDR3 sequences, about 18% seen once. Looked up from germline, CDR1 is SEHNR and CDR2 is FQNEAQ (reference sequence). The V and J ends lost 5 bases and 5 bases respectively, with 19 bases between them. The CDR3 extends over 17 amino acids. Patients showing uncontrolled infection, other autoimmune disease, pregnancy or lactation were ineligible.

The chain is built from TRBV7-9 and TRBJ1-6, with D possibly being TRBD1 (5 bases). Material for sequencing was blood. The sequence was obtained from a woman in her thirties with Graves' hyperthyroidism that later progressed to Graves' ophthalmopathy. The CDR3 region is CASSPRSMWGDNSPLHF. CDR3 nucleotide sequence: TGTGCCAGCAGCCCCCGGTCAATGTGGGGGGATAATTCACCCCTCCACTTT.